A selection of T cell receptor beta chains follows, all from one sample in a study of T cell responses to AZD1222 COVID-19 vaccine. Measured with immunoSEQ multiplex PCR; TCRdb has only the in-frame clones, and not every one. The table includes approximately 140,000 clones, 92% detected once. Specimen: peripheral blood, collected 28 days after the second AZD1222 dose. These receptors were obtained from an adult who received the AZD1222 COVID-19 vaccine. The conserved cysteine and the conserved F or W are not part of the CDR3 here. Each record gives: V gene, clone size, CDR3 protein. Expanded clones get a size class; other rows say once, few or many, or leave the size out.

V: TRBV12-5
size: NA
CDR3: ASARDSESYEQY

V: TRBV25-1
size: NA
CDR3: ASGPGRDYGYT

V: TRBV7-3
size: once
CDR3: ASSLTPGPGELF

V: TRBV11-2
size: NA
CDR3: ASSLGPQSGRRTDTQY

V: TRBV4-1
size: once
CDR3: ASSLYHRDLNTEAF

V: TRBV6-5
size: NA
CDR3: ASSLPGRYNEQF

V: TRBV10-3
size: NA
CDR3: AIREGGRATEAF

V: TRBV6-1
size: once
CDR3: ASSGAVGHYNSPLH

V: TRBV28
size: NA
CDR3: ASSLISRDEQY

V: TRBV5-1
size: NA
CDR3: ASQAGQGYYGYT

V: TRBV3-1/TRBV3-2
size: NA
CDR3: ASSQKTGVSEKLF

V: TRBV4-3
size: NA
CDR3: ASSQDHDTGELF

V: TRBV9
size: few
CDR3: ASSVAPQWDETQY

V: TRBV21-1
size: NA
CDR3: ASSKAPTGGPDTQY

V: TRBV5-6
size: once
CDR3: ASSKNVGVDLTDTQY

V: TRBV5-1
size: NA
CDR3: ASSLGSTAGELF

V: TRBV6-2/TRBV6-3
size: NA
CDR3: ASSWTGDYGYT

V: TRBV28
size: NA
CDR3: ASTSPRGRSPLH

V: TRBV9
size: NA
CDR3: ASSVEVSYEQY

V: TRBV19
size: NA
CDR3: ASSIGAAPQH

V: TRBV15
size: NA
CDR3: ATSKGTSGRKTDTQY

V: TRBV6-4
size: NA
CDR3: ASSDGSTDTQY

V: TRBV9
size: NA
CDR3: ASSTRTGTPYQETQY

V: TRBV2
size: few
CDR3: ASHPGTVGYT

V: TRBV2
size: once
CDR3: ASSIGQGAMYEQY

V: TRBV7-8
size: once
CDR3: ASSFNDRNRQPQH

V: TRBV18
size: NA
CDR3: ASSPRLAGTETQY

V: TRBV14
size: NA
CDR3: ASSPRQGSRAF

V: TRBV11-2
size: NA
CDR3: ASSLRGGRADTQY

V: TRBV4-3
size: NA
CDR3: ASSPQMGGGYT

V: TRBV4-3
size: NA
CDR3: ASSRADRQETQY

V: TRBV29-1
size: NA
CDR3: SVKDRQAQY

V: TRBV19
size: NA
CDR3: ASEQGPYEQY

V: TRBV7-3
size: NA
CDR3: ASSLRVWFPYEQY

V: TRBV3-1/TRBV3-2
size: NA
CDR3: ASSPLAGGDSSTDTQY

V: TRBV7-8
size: once
CDR3: ASSSADRRGYT

V: TRBV27
size: NA
CDR3: ASSFRVGPPLH

V: TRBV19
size: NA
CDR3: ATKREGGSGNTIY

V: TRBV2
size: NA
CDR3: ASSEGTGLLLF

V: TRBV27
size: NA
CDR3: ASSLSGGGTEAF

V: TRBV5-6
size: NA
CDR3: ASSARTGGLGELF

V: TRBV27
size: NA
CDR3: ASSNSENQPQH

V: TRBV4-2
size: NA
CDR3: ASSQHRNSGDEAF

V: TRBV13
size: NA
CDR3: ASSLGFRGTQY

V: TRBV11-1
size: NA
CDR3: ASRPFSSLRVTEAF

V: TRBV15
size: NA
CDR3: ATWDRGRRTDTQY

V: TRBV7-2
size: NA
CDR3: ASSLVGGLNTGELF